This T cell receptor (beta chain) was retrieved from a study of T cells in Graves' hyperthyroidism and ophthalmopathy. The CDR3 has 13 amino acids. Germline loops: CDR1 SSHAT, CDR2 FNYEAQ (reference sequence). Amplification targeted TCR beta CDR3 regions from RNA transcripts. Initially, a first-round RT-PCR of the TCR CDR3 employed the HTBI primer set. TCRdb re-called the multiplex PCR reads through MiXCR, storing one row per CDR3 protein. The sample lists hundreds of thousands of distinct CDR3 sequences; about 15% were seen once. This clonotype has a handful of counts. The germline gene is not matched at one end of the junction; a read error may be the cause.

The V call is TRBV7-7, the J call TRBJ2-3; D not resolved. Sequencing was done on a sample of blood. The clonotype originates from a young man with Graves' ophthalmopathy. CDR3 DNA: TGTGCTAGCAGCTTAGGCAGATTAGATACGCAGTATTTT. Amino acid sequence: CASSLGRLDTQYF.